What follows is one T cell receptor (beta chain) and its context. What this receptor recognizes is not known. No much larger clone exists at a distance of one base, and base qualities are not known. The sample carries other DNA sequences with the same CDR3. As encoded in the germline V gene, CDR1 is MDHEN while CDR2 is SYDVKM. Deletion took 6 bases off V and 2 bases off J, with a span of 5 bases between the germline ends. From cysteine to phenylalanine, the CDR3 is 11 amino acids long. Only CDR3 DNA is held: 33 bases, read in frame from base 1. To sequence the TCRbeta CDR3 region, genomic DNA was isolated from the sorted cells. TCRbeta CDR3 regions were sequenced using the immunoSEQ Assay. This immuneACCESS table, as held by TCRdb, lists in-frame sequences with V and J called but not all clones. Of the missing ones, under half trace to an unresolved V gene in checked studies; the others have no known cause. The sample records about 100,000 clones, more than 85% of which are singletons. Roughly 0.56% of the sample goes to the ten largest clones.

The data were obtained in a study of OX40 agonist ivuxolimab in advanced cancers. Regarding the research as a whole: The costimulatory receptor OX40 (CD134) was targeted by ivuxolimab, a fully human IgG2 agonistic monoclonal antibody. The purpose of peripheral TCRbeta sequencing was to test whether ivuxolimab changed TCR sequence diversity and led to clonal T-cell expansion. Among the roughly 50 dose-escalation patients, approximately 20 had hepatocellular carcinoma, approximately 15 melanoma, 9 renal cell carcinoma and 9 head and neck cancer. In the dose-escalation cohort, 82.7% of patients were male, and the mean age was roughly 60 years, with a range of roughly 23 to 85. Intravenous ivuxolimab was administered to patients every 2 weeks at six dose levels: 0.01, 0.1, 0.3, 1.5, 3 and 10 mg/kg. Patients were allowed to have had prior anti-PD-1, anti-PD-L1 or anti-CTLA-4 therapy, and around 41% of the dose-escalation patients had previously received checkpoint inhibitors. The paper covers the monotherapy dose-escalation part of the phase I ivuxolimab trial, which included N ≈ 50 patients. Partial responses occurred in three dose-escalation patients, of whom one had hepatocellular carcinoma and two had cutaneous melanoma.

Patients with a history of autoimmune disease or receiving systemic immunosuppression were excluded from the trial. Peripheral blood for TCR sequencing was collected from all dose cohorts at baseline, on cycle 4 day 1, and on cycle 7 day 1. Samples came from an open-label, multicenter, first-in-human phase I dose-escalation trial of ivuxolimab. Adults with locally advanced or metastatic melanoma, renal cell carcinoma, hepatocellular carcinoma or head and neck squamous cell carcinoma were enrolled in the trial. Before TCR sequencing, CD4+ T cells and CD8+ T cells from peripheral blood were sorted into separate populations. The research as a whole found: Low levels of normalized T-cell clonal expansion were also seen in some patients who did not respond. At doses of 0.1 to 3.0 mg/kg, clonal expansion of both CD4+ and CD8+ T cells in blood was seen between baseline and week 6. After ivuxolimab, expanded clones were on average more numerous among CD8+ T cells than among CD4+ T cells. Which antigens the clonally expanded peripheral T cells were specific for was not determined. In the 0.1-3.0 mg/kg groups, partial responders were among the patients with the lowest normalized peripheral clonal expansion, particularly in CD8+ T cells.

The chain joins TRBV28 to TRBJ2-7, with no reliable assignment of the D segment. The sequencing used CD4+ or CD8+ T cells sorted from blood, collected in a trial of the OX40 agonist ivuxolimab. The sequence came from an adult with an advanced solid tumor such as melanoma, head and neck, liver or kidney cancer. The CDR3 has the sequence CASSLTYEQYF. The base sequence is TGTGCCAGCAGCTTGACCTACGAGCAGTACTTC.